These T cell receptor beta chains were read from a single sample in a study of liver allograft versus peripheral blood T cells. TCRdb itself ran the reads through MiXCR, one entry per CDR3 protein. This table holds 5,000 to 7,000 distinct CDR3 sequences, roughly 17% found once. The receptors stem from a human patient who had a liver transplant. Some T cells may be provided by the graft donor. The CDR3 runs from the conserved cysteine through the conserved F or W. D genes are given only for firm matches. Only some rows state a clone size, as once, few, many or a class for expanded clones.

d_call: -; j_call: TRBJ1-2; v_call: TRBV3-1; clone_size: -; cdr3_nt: TGTGCCAGCAGCCAAGGCTCCGGGCGCAGCTATGGCTACACCTTC; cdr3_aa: CASSQGSGRSYGYTF
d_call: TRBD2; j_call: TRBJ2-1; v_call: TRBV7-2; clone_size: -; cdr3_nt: TGTGCCAGCAGCTTAGGAGCGGGGGGGTCCTACAATGAGCAGTTCTTC; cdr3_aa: CASSLGAGGSYNEQFF
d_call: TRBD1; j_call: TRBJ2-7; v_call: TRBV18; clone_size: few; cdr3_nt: TGTGCCAGCTCAACAAGGACAGGGCCTACCTACGAGCAGTACTTC; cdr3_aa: CASSTRTGPTYEQYF
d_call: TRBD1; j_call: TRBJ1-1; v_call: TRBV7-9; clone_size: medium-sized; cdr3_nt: TGTGCCAGCAGCCCATGGACAGGTGGTGAAGCTTTCTTT; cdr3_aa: CASSPWTGGEAFF
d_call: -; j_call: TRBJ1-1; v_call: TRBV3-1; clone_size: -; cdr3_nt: TGTGCCAGCAGCCAAGATCGGGGGAACACTGAAGCTTTCTTT; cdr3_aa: CASSQDRGNTEAFF
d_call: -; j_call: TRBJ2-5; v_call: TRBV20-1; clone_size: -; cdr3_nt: TGCAGTGTGACTACGCTGATAGTAGAGACCCAGTACTTC; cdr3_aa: CSVTTLIVETQYF
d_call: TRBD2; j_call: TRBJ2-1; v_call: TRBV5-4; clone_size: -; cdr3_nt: TGTGCCAGCAGCTTGGGGGCGGGGGGGTACAATGAGCAGTTCTTC; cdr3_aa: CASSLGAGGYNEQFF
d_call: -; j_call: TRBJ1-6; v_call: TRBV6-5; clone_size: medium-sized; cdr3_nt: TGTGCCAGCAGTTACTCCGGCCAGGGACAATCACCCCTCCACTTT; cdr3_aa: CASSYSGQGQSPLHF
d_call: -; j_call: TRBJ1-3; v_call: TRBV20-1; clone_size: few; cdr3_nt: TGCAGTGCCCCGACAGGCTCTGGAAACACCATATATTTT; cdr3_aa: CSAPTGSGNTIYF
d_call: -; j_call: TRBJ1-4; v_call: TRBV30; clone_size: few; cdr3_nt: TGTGCCTGGAATCCGACGGGACACAATGAAAAACTGTTTTTT; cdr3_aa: CAWNPTGHNEKLFF
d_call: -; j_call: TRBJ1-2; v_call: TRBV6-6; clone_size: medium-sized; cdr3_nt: TGTGCCAGCAGTTACCCCGTCGGGACGAGGAACTATGGCTACACCTTC; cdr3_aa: CASSYPVGTRNYGYTF
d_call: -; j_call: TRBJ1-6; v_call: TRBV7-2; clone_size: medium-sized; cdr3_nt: TGTGCCAGCAGCTTAGGGGTGGGCTCCTATAATTCACCCCTCCACTTT; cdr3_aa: CASSLGVGSYNSPLHF
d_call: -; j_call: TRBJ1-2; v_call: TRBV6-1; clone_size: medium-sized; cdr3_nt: TGTGCCAGCAGTGTACAGGGAGGAGGCTACACCTTC; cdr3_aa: CASSVQGGGYTF
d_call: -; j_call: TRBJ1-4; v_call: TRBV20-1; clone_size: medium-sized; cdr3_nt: TGCAGTGCTAGAGAAAGTCTGAACGAAAAACTGTTTTTT; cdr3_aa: CSARESLNEKLFF
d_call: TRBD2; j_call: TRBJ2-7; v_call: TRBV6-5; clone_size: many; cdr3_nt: TGTGCCAGCAGCCGAGGACTAGCGGGGGGCGAGCAGTACTTC; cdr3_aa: CASSRGLAGGEQYF
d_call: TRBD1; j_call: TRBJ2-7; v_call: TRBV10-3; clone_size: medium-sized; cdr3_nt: TGTGCCATCAGAGGGACAGGCCCTTTAGCCTACGAGCAGTACTTC; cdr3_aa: CAIRGTGPLAYEQYF
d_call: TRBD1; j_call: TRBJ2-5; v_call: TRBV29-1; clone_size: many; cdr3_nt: TGCAGCGTTGTCCAGGGGGCTGGGGAGACCCAGTACTTC; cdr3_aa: CSVVQGAGETQYF
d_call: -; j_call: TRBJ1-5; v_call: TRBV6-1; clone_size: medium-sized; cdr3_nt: TGTGCCAGCAGTGATGTTCAGCCCCAGCATTTT; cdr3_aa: CASSDVQPQHF
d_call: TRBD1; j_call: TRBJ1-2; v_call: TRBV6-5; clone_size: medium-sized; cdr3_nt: TGTGCCAGCAGTTCCGGGACAGGGGGCGTCTATGGCTACACCTTC; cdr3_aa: CASSSGTGGVYGYTF
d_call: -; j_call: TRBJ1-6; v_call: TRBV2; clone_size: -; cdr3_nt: TGTGCCAGCAGGGAGGGGAGTGGTTCACCCCTCCACTTT; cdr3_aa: CASREGSGSPLHF
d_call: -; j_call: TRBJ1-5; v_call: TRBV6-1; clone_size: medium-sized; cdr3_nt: TGTGCCAGCGGAGGCAGGGGAAGTCAGCCCCAGCATTTT; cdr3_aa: CASGGRGSQPQHF
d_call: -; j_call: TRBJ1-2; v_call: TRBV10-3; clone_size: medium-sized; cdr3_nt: TGTGCCATCAGTGAACGGGGGCGCTGGGATGGCTACACCTTC; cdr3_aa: CAISERGRWDGYTF
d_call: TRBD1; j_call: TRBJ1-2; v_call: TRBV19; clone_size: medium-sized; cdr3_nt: TGTGCCAGTAAGGCGACAGGGCCATCTAACTATGGCTACACCTTC; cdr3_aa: CASKATGPSNYGYTF
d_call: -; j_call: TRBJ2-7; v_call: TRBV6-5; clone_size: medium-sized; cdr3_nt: TGTGCCAGCAGCTCCCCCGGGCATTACGAGCAGTACTTC; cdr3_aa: CASSSPGHYEQYF
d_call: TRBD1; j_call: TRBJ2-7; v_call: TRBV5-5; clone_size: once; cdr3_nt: TGTGCCAGCAGCTGGTGGACAGGGGCGCAGTACTTC; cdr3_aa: CASSWWTGAQYF
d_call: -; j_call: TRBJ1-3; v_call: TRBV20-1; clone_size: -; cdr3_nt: TGCAGTGCTAGAGATCGGGGGGCAGGAAGAAACACCATATATTTT; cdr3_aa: CSARDRGAGRNTIYF
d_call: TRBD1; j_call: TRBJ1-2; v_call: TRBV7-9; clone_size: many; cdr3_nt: TGTGCCAGCAGGACAGGGGATGGCTACACCTTC; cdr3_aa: CASRTGDGYTF
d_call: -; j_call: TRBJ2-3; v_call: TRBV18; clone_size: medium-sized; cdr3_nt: TGTGCCAGCTCACCACAAGGGGTGGGCACAGATACGCAGTATTTT; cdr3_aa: CASSPQGVGTDTQYF
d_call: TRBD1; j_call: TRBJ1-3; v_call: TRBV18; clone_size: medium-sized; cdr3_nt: TGTGCCAGCTCACCAAGGTTCCCAGGGGGCATATTCTCTGGAAACACCATATATTTT; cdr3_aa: CASSPRFPGGIFSGNTIYF
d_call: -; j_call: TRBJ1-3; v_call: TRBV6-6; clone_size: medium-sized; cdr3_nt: TGTGCCAGCAGTCTCGTAGGCCGGTGGGGGCGGGTAAACACCATATATTTT; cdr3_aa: CASSLVGRWGRVNTIYF
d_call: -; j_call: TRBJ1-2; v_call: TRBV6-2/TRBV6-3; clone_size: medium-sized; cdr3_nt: TGTGCCAGCAGTCTAGGCGGCTATGGCTACACCTTC; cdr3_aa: CASSLGGYGYTF
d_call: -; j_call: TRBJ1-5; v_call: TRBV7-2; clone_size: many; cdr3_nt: TGTGCCAGCAGCCTCGCACAGGGCCCGCCCCAGCATTTT; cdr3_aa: CASSLAQGPPQHF
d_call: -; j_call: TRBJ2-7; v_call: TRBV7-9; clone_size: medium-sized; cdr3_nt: TGTGCCAGCAGCCAAGGACAGCAAAGGGACGAGCAGTACTTC; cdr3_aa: CASSQGQQRDEQYF
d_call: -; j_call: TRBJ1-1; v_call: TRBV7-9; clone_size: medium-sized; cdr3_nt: TGTGCCAGCAGCTCTCTTTCCCTAGTACAAGGAGCTTTCTTT; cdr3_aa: CASSSLSLVQGAFF
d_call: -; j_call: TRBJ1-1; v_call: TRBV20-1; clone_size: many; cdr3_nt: TGCAGTGCCACTACAACAGGGCGGACTGAAGCTTTCTTT; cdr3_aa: CSATTTGRTEAFF
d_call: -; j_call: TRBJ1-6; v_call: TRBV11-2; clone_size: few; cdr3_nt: TGTGCCAGCAGCCCCCGAGGGGTGAGATCACCCCTCCACTTT; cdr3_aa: CASSPRGVRSPLHF
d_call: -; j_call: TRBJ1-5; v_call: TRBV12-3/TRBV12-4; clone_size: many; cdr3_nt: TGTGCCAGCAGTTTGTTTGGGAGCGGCAATCAGCCCCAGCATTTT; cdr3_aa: CASSLFGSGNQPQHF
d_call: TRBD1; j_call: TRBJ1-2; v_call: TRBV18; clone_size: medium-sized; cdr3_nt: TGTGCCAGCTCACCGACCGGGCTTGGAGCCGGGACAGGCCTTAACTATGGCTACACCTTC; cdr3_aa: CASSPTGLGAGTGLNYGYTF
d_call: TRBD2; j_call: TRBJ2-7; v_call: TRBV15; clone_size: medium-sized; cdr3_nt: TGTGCCACCAGCAGACTACCAAGGGGAGGGAACGAGCAGTACTTC; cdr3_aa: CATSRLPRGGNEQYF
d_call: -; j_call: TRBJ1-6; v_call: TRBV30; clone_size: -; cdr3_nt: TGTGCCTGGAGTGTAGGGATGAATTCACCCCTCCACTTT; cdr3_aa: CAWSVGMNSPLHF
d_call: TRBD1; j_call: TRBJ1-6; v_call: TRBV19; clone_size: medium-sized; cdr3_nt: TGTGCCAGTAGTCTAACAGGGGGCGATTCACCCCTCCACTTT; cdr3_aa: CASSLTGGDSPLHF
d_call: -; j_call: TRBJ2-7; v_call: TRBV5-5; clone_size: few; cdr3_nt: TGTGCCAGCAGCTTGAGGGTTGGCGAGCAGTACTTC; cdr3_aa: CASSLRVGEQYF
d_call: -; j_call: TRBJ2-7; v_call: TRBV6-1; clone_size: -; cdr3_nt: TGTGCCAGCAGTGAACGGGGGACAGTCCCCTACGAGCAGTACTTC; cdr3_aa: CASSERGTVPYEQYF
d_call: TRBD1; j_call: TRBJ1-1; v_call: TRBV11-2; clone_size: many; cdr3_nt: TGTGCCAGCAGCCCGACAGGGAGGAACACTGAAGCTTTCTTT; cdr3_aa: CASSPTGRNTEAFF
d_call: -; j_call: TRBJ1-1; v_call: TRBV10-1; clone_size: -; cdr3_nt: TGCGCCAGCAGTGGAGGGGTGAACACTGAAGCTTTCTTT; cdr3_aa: CASSGGVNTEAFF
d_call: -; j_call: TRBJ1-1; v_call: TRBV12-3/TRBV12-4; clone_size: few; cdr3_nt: TGTGCCAGCAGTTGGGGTGGGAACACTGAAGCTTTCTTT; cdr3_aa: CASSWGGNTEAFF
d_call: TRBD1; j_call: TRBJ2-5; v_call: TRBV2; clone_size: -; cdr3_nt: TGTGCCAGCAGTGAAACGCCGGGGACAGAAGAGACCCAGTACTTC; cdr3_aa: CASSETPGTEETQYF
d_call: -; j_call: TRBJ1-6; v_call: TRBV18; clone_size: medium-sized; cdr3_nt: TGTGCCAGCTCACCGTGGGGGGGCACCTATAATTCACCCCTCCACTTT; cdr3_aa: CASSPWGGTYNSPLHF
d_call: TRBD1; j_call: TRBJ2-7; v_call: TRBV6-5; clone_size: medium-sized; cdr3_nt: TGTGCCAGCAGCTCGACAGGGGCTAGATACGAGCAGTACTTC; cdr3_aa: CASSSTGARYEQYF
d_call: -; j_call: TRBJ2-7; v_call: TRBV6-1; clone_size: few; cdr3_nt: TGTGCCAGCAGCCTCCCCCCGAGCTCCTACGAGCAGTACTTC; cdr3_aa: CASSLPPSSYEQYF
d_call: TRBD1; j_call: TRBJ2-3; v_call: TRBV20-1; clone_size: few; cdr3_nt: TGCAGTGCTGGGACAGGTTTTTCTAGCACAGATACGCAGTATTTT; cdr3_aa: CSAGTGFSSTDTQYF
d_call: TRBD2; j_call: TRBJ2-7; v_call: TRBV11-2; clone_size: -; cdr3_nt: TGTGCCAGCAGCTTATTTTTTTTAGCGGGGGGGTACGAGCAGTACTTC; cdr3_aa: CASSLFFLAGGYEQYF
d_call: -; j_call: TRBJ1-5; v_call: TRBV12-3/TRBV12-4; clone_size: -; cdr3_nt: TGTGCCAGCAGTTTAGGGACTCTGGGTCAGCCCCAGCATTTT; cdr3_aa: CASSLGTLGQPQHF
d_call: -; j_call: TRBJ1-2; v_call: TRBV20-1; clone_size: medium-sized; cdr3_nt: TGCAGTGCCAGGGGCATGGACTATGGCTACACCTTC; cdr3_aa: CSARGMDYGYTF
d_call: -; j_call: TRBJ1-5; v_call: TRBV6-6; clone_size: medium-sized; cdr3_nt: TGTGCCAGCAGCCCGGACAGCAGCAATCAGCCCCAGCATTTT; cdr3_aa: CASSPDSSNQPQHF
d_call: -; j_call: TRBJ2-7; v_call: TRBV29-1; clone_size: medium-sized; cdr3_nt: TGCAGCGTTGGGACCACCTACGAGCAGTACTTC; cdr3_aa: CSVGTTYEQYF
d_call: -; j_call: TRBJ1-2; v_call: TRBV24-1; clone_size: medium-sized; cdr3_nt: TGTGCCACCAGTGACTACTTTTATGGCTACACCTTC; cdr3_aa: CATSDYFYGYTF
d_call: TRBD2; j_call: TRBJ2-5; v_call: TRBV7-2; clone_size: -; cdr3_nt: TGTGCCAGCAGCCCTAGGACTAGCGGGGTGGAGACCCAGTACTTC; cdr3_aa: CASSPRTSGVETQYF